This T cell receptor (beta chain) appears in the sequencing data of a study of T cell responses to AZD1222 COVID-19 vaccine. The V gene end was trimmed by 6 bases and the J gene end by 10 bases; junction bases not matched to a gene: 4. CDR1 and CDR2 (germline): MRHNA, SNTAGT. This CDR3 has 12 amino acids. Broader study findings: Targets within unmutated variant regions were reportedly found for nearly half of spike-specific TCRs.

This table comes from immunoSEQ multiplex PCR, and its TCRdb copy is limited to in-frame clones, with some not included. The sample lists 90,000 to 140,000 clones, 88% occurring once. Details on this clone: Antigen unknown.

Sequencing was performed on peripheral blood, taken on day 0 of AZD1222 vaccination. This chain uses TRBV6-4 with TRBJ1-1, with 11 nucleotides matching TRBD1. The clonotype was recovered from an adult in good health. The CDR3 is CASRLDRGPAFF. The CDR3 coding sequence is TGTGCCAGCAGACTGGACAGGGGGCCAGCTTTCTTT.